The next 6 T cell receptor beta chains were all read from a single sample in a study of blood T cells in healthy people across ages. A J-beta primer mix and a sample-barcoded 5' primer were used in a second PCR of roughly 6 to 11 cycles. TCRdb re-derived calls from the 5' RACE reads in MiXCR, one entry per CDR3 protein. The table shows 750,000 to 950,000 distinct CDR3 sequences, with about 55% occurring only once. The sequenced sample consisted of blood. These receptors were obtained from a man older than 75 in good health.

The chain couples TRBV10-3 to TRBJ2-5; 10 bases map to TRBD2. Trimming cost V 2 bases and J 6 bases; bases outside gene matches: 6. The germline V gene has CDR1 ENHRY and CDR2 SYGVKD. This CDR3 has 15 amino acids. CDR3 region: CAISEGAGGPQTQYF. DNA of the CDR3: TGTGCCATCAGTGAGGGAGCGGGAGGGCCTCAGACCCAGTACTTC.

This chain uses TRBV24-1 with TRBJ1-2, with 7 bases identical to TRBD1. Looked up from germline, CDR1 is KGHDR and CDR2 is SFDVKD. The CDR3 totals 15 residues. V dropped 3 bases and J dropped 8; count of bases not matched to a gene: 11. The CDR3 coding sequence is TGTGCCACCAGTGATACTTCGACAGGGCCGCACGGCTACACCTTC. This gives the protein CATSDTSTGPHGYTF.

The V gene is TRBV10-3, the J gene TRBJ1-5, with D tentatively TRBD1 (5 bases). From germline, CDR1 is ENHRY and CDR2 SYGVKD. This CDR3 has 15 amino acids. V lost 3 bases to trimming and J lost 0 bases, with 9 bases between them. The CDR3 nucleotides read TGTGCCATCAGTGAAGGAGGGGATAGCAATCAGCCCCAGCATTTT. Protein product: CAISEGGDSNQPQHF.

This chain uses TRBV18 with TRBJ2-4; 8 nucleotides align to TRBD1. TRBJ2-7 matches the DNA end more closely, so the J call is doubtful. CDR1 and CDR2 (germline): KGHSH, LQKENI. This CDR3 spans 16 amino acids. CDR3 loop: CASSPPAGGRVSEQYF. The CDR3 nucleotides read TGTGCCAGCTCACCACCAGCAGGGGGCCGTGTCTCCGAGCAGTACTTC.

The V gene is TRBV5-1, the J gene TRBJ2-5; 10 bases agree with TRBD1. This CDR3 comprises 14 residues. In germline, CDR1 is SGHRS, CDR2 YFSETQ. Losses at the gene ends were 4 bases for V and 7 bases for J; bases not matched to a gene: 7. The CDR3 loop reads CASSGTGTGVTQYF. The CDR3 coding sequence is TGCGCCAGCAGCGGAACCGGGACAGGGGTGACCCAGTACTTC.

This clonotype has just a few counts. The junction departs from germline at one end; a sequencing error may be responsible. V usage is TRBV15 and J usage is TRBJ1-2, with 8 bases lining up with TRBD1. CDR3 length: 14 amino acids. Germline V gene sequence: CDR1 LNHNV, CDR2 YYDKDF (reference sequence). The chain's CDR3 is CASSRDRDRSGYTF. The CDR3 bases are TGTGCCTCCAGCAGAGATCGGGACAGGAGTGGCTACACCTTC.